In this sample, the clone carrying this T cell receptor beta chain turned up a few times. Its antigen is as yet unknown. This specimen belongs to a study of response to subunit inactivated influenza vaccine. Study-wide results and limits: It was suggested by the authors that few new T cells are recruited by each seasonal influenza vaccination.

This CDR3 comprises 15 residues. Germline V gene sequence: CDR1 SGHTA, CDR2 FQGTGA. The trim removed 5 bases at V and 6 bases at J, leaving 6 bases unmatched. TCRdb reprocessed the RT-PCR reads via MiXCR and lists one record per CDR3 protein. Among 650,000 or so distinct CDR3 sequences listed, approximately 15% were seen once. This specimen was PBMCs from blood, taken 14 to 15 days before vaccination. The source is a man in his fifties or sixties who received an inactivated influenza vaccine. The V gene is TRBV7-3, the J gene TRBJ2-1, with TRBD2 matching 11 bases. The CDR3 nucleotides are TGTGCCAGCAGCATCTCTAGCGGGAGGTCCAATGAGCAGTTCTTC. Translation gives CASSISSGRSNEQFF.